This T cell receptor beta chain was observed in a study of neurological immune-mediated disorders (dated by TCRdb to between 2018 and 2021). For the wider study: Among the approximately 34 multiple sclerosis patients, relapsing-remitting MS was present in around 31 and secondary progressive MS was present in 3. Peripheral blood TCR-beta repertoires from patients with HTLV-I-associated myelopathy (HAM/TSP), patients with multiple sclerosis, and healthy controls were compared in the study using UMI-based sequencing. Longitudinal samples, technical triplicates and paired sorted CD4+ and CD8+ T-cell subsets, alongside PBMC samples, were included among the approximately 110 TCR-beta libraries. The cohort comprised some 71 subjects: 14 HAM/TSP patients, around 34 multiple sclerosis patients and around 20 healthy controls. Paper-wide results and their limitations: No association of the MS cluster with clinical or MRI features was observed, and the need for larger cohorts was stated by the authors. Across subjects, expanded clones never shared an identical CDR3 amino acid sequence, which suggests that the TCR-beta repertoires in every group were private. Phylogenetic analysis grouped repertoires from 18 of 34 MS patients into a cluster of related CDR3 sequences, suggesting a possible repertoire-level signature. The highest TCR clonal expansion was observed in HAM/TSP patients, whereas the lowest was observed in MS patients, even when compared with healthy controls.

This clonotype was detected ten times or more. Its recognized antigen is unknown. One base away there is no much larger clone; base qualities are not given. cDNA synthesis used template-switch 5'RACE with a primer carrying a 10-nucleotide random unique molecular identifier tagging each TCR transcript. Every sequencing run covered 15-18 subjects and yielded more than 160 million TCR-beta sequences. The RNeasy kit was used to extract total RNA. Using the KAPA Real-time Library Amplification kit, TCR-beta VDJ regions were amplified with primers for the TCR constant region and the 5'RACE anchor. A first PCR added sample indexes and Illumina adaptors, and a second PCR then raised library yield. After Ampure bead purification, the TCR product of roughly 650 bp was size-selected on a 2% E-gel SizeSelection system. Before pooling, library quality was checked on a Bioanalyzer, concentration was measured with Qubit, and libraries were quantified with the Kapa Library Quantification kit. An Illumina HiSeq 2500 sequenced the libraries paired-end 2 x 150 bp. To increase sequence diversity, roughly 24-30% phiX was spiked into each library pool. As for the original processing: Quality-filtered reads were processed with the UMI-based MiGEC pipeline, which removed over 80% of raw TCR sequences during error correction. IMGT germline references were used for alignment of VDJ genes, and clonotypes were defined by a unique CDR3 amino acid sequence together with V-J genes. Clonal expansion, Shannon diversity, and CDR3 relatedness (CalcPairwiseDistances, ClusterSamples) were evaluated with VDJtools, and phylogenetic trees were built with CLCbio workbench. A clone was classed as expanded if it had 8 or more unique UMIs, a cutoff based on coefficient-of-variation modelling across technical triplicates. TCRdb's own reprocessing of the public reads used fastp at Q25 and MiXCR and kept productive beta chains. Here each entry gathers all rows of one CDR3 protein and keeps the most common genes and DNA. TCRdb's processing, not the authors', yielded these V and J calls. For this sample there are 45,000 to 65,000 distinct CDR3 sequences; approximately 4% appear just once. The ten largest clones represent about 3.1% of the sample.

The trim is 1 base for V and 3 bases for J, with a gap of 16 bases between the germline ends. The germline V gene gives CDR1 as SGHRS and CDR2 as YFSETQ. From the cysteine up to the phenylalanine, the CDR3 has a length of 16 residues. The sequence is cut down to CDR3 DNA, 48 bases in frame from base 1. Unsorted PBMC libraries were generated from 2 million PBMCs stored in RNAlater at -80 °C until RNA extraction. Multiple sclerosis patients were enrolled in a US clinical protocol under which disease progression was evaluated by magnetic resonance imaging. Peripheral blood was subjected to Ficoll-Hypaque density gradient centrifugation to isolate PBMCs, which were then cryopreserved in liquid nitrogen.

The receptor's source is a man aged 50-59 years with multiple sclerosis. Sequenced material: PBMCs. The sequence is built from TRBV5-1 and TRBJ1-2; a weak D assignment points to TRBD1 (5 bases agree). The nucleotide sequence is given as TGCGCCAGCAGCTTGAGCCTCACACAGGAGGACTATGGCTACACCTTC. This sequence encodes CASSLSLTQEDYGYTF. Beyond the CDR3, the reference TRBV5-1 and TRBJ1-2 genes provide the residues; the full variable domain reads: KAGVTQTPRYLIKTRGQQVTLSCSPISGHRSVSWYQQTPGQGLQFLFEYFSETQRNKGNFPGRFSGRQFSNSRSEMNVSTLELGDSALYLCASSLSLTQEDYGYTFGSGTRLTVV.